These 19 T cell receptor beta chains came from one sample sequenced in a study of CD8+CD57+ T cells in acquired aplastic anemia. It was genomic DNA that served as the template for profiling TCR beta VDJ and CDR3. From the reads, TCRdb called clonotypes with MiXCR, one entry per CDR3 protein. The table includes about 180,000 distinct CDR3 sequences, 47% detected once. Patients selected for sequencing had displayed CD8+CD57+ cell expansion by flow cytometry. Sequences were obtained from sorted CD4+, CD8+, or CD8+CD57+ T cells (not recorded which) from PBMCs. Source of these receptors: a human donor with aplastic anemia.

This clonotype was recorded at least ten times. This chain uses TRBV5-8 with TRBJ1-1, with unresolved D. There are 17 residues in the CDR3. The V gene's germline CDR1 is SGHTS and CDR2 YDEGEE. Trimming took off 0 bases at V and 1 base at J, with 16 bases between the two ends. The CDR3 sequence: CASSLAGVGSQNTEAFF. CDR3 DNA sequence: TGTGCCAGCAGCTTGGCCGGTGTAGGGAGTCAGAACACTGAAGCTTTCTTT. The full variable domain, rest sourced from reference TRBV5-8 and TRBJ1-1, is EAGVTQSPTHLIKTRGQQATLRCSPISGHTSVYWYQQALGLGLQFLLWYDEGEERNRGNFPPRFSGRQFPNYSSELNVNALELEDSALYLCASSLAGVGSQNTEAFFGQGTRLTVV.

Note on this clonotype: One junction end disagrees with the germline gene, perhaps due to a read error. DNA for the CDR3: TGTACCAGCAGCCTGACTAATGAAAAACTGTTTTTT. Translated, it gives CTSSLTNEKLFF. The J gene is TRBJ1-4, the V gene TRBV5-6; D not certain. This CDR3 is built from 12 residues. Looked up from germline, CDR1 is SGHDT and CDR2 is YYEEEE.

This clonotype appeared a few times. The chain carries TRBV10-3 and TRBJ2-7; D unclear. The CDR3 is 15 residues long. V was cut by 0 bases and J by 9 bases, with 18 bases left in between. CDR1 is ENHRY and CDR2 is SYGVKD in the germline V gene. The CDR3 protein is CAISESVRPYDGQYF. The CDR3 coding sequence is TGTGCCATCAGTGAGTCGGTCAGGCCCTACGATGGGCAGTACTTC.

This clonotype was found many times. V is TRBV20-1 and J is TRBJ2-3, with D perhaps being TRBD1 or TRBD2 (5 bases each). The V and J ends lost 2 bases and 9 bases respectively, with 12 bases between them. The germline CDR1 and CDR2 sequences are DFQATT and SNEGSKA (reference sequence). The CDR3 sequence is 12 residues long. In nucleotides, the CDR3 is TGCAGTGCTAGAATATCCGGGACGACGCAGTATTTT. Its translation is CSARISGTTQYF.

This clonotype was detected only a few times. V gene TRBV7-2 combines with J gene TRBJ1-6; D unresolved. There are 11 residues in the CDR3. V was clipped by 5 bases and J by 8 bases, with 4 bases between them. Germline CDR1 is SGHTA and CDR2 is FQGNSA. The CDR3 reads CASSRDSPLHF. CDR3 in DNA: TGTGCCAGCAGCCGAGATTCACCCCTCCACTTT.

This sequence joins TRBV24-1 and TRBJ2-3; TRBD2 matches at 8 bases. Germline CDR1 reads KGHDR; CDR2 reads SFDVKD. This CDR3 has 16 residues. V was pared by 4 bases and J by 2 bases, with 7 bases of the junction left unmatched. CDR3 sequence: CATSEQAGADTDTQYF. The CDR3, as DNA: TGTGCCACCAGTGAACAAGCGGGAGCGGACACAGATACGCAGTATTTT.

This rearrangement joins TRBV15 to TRBJ2-2, with 9 bases fitting TRBD1. V lost 2 bases, J lost 5 bases, and 9 bases stayed unmatched. Germline CDR1 LNHNV, CDR2 YYDKDF (reference sequence). This CDR3 has 17 residues. CDR3 bases: TGTGCCACCAGCAGAACACCTCCGGGACAGGGAACCGGGGAGCTGTTTTTT. Residues: CATSRTPPGQGTGELFF.

This clonotype has a count of ten or more. This chain connects TRBV6-1 to TRBJ1-2, with TRBD1 as a possible D gene (5 bases). CDR1 and CDR2 (germline): MNHNS, SASEGT. The V end was cut by 3 bases, the J end by 4 bases, with 12 bases between. This CDR3 is built from 14 residues. The CDR3 bases are TGTGCCAGCAGTGATTCGGGGACGGTCTATGGCTACACCTTC. Amino acids: CASSDSGTVYGYTF.

There are many counts of this clonotype. The chain carries TRBV7-8 and TRBJ1-6, with 8 nucleotides matching TRBD1. V gave up 5 bases and J gave up 9 bases; unmatched junction bases: 15. The CDR3 runs 17 residues. Germline CDR1 reads SGHVS; CDR2 reads FQNEAQ. The chain's CDR3 is CASSLLLSGQGISPLHF. In nucleotides, the CDR3 is TGTGCCAGCAGCCTCCTATTATCAGGACAGGGTATTTCACCCCTCCACTTT.

V usage is TRBV7-2 and J usage is TRBJ2-1; D not certain. V dropped 5 bases and J dropped 7 bases, with 9 bases sitting between them. This CDR3 has 12 residues. Germline V CDR1 and CDR2: SGHTA, FQGNSA. This CDR3 is CASSIMGNEQFF. CDR3 sequence (DNA): TGTGCCAGCAGCATTATGGGGAATGAGCAGTTCTTC.

The rearrangement uses TRBV20-1 and TRBJ2-7; D remains ambiguous. V shed 0 bases and J shed 4 bases, with 7 bases lying between them. This CDR3 is built from 12 residues. The germline V gene encodes CDR1 DFQATT and CDR2 SNEGSKA (reference sequence). This CDR3 is CSAREDGYEQYF. CDR3 bases: TGCAGTGCTAGAGAAGACGGATACGAGCAGTACTTC.

This clonotype has only a few counts. A much larger clone lies one base from this, so it may be a read error. The rearrangement uses TRBV10-3 and TRBJ2-7, with D perhaps matching TRBD1 (6 bases). This CDR3 is 13 amino acids long. V was cut by 6 bases and J by 7 bases, with 16 bases left in between. Germline lookup yields CDR1 ENHRY and CDR2 SYGVKD. CDR3 in amino acids: CAISQDRWEEQYF. The CDR3 bases are TGTGCCATCAGCCAAGACAGGTGGGAAGAGCAGTACTTC.

This clonotype was picked up many times. V and J are TRBV3-1 and TRBJ1-1, with 11 bases aligning to TRBD1. CDR1 LGHDT and CDR2 YNNKEL come from the germline V gene (reference sequence). This CDR3 region has 13 residues. V trimming: 4 bases; J trimming: 8 bases; junction bases outside the gene matches: 3. The CDR3 reads CASSPWTGGEAFF. CDR3 in DNA: TGTGCCAGCAGCCCTTGGACAGGGGGCGAAGCTTTCTTT.

The gene calls are TRBV7-2 and TRBJ2-7; D not certain. Per germline, CDR1 SGHTA and CDR2 FQGNSA. Between the trimmed V and J ends, which lost 1 base and 6 bases, there was a span of 10 bases. This CDR3 comprises 13 residues. CDR3 sequence (DNA): TGTGCCAGCAGCTTAGGGCCCCTCGGCGAGCAGTACTTC. This codes for CASSLGPLGEQYF.

This clonotype came up many times. The genes are TRBV11-2 and TRBJ1-6; TRBD1 is a possible D gene (6 bases). Trimming removed 6 bases at V and 6 bases at J, with 12 bases between. This CDR3 has 14 amino acids. Germline V gene lookup returns CDR1 SGHAT and CDR2 FQNNGV. CDR3 sequence: CASSRDIPNSPLHF. The CDR3 DNA sequence: TGTGCCAGCAGTAGGGACATACCTAATTCACCCCTCCACTTT.

The chain carries TRBV5-4 and TRBJ2-7; 9 positions agree with TRBD1. With V trimmed by 5 bases and J by 6 bases, 9 bases remained unmatched. CDR3 length: 14 residues. Germline CDR1 is SGHNT and CDR2 is YYREEE (reference sequence). The chain's CDR3 is CASRSDRGVGEQYF. The CDR3 DNA follows: TGTGCCAGCAGATCGGACAGGGGTGTAGGCGAGCAGTACTTC.

The chain uses TRBV6-5 and TRBJ1-1; D unresolved. Looked up from germline, CDR1 is MNHEY and CDR2 is SVGAGI. The CDR3 totals 12 residues. V was cut by 4 bases and J by 10 bases, with 13 bases left in between. CDR3 DNA sequence: TGTGCCAGCAGTTCCGTCGGGGTGGGAGCTTTCTTT. Protein: CASSSVGVGAFF.

The rearrangement links TRBV4-1 to TRBJ2-2; possibly TRBD1 or TRBD2 for D (6 bases each). CDR3 length equals 16 residues. From germline, CDR1 is MGHRA and CDR2 YSYEKL. V was cut by 5 bases and J by 2 bases, with 15 bases left in between. The CDR3 region is CASSKRGDPNTGELFF. CDR3 DNA sequence: TGCGCCAGCAGCAAAAGGGGGGATCCTAACACCGGGGAGCTGTTTTTT.

The rearrangement uses TRBV10-1 and TRBJ2-7; D remains unclear. The CDR3 runs 14 residues. CDR1 WNHNN and CDR2 SYGVQD come from the germline V gene (reference sequence). V was clipped by 6 bases and J by 3 bases, with 15 bases between them. As DNA, the CDR3 is TGCGCCAGCAGCCCCCGTGGCGTTGGCTACGAGCAGTACTTC. This encodes CASSPRGVGYEQYF.